This T cell receptor (beta chain) appears in the sequencing data of a study (dated by TCRdb to 2021 to 2024). The germline V gene encodes CDR1 SGDLS and CDR2 YYNGEE. From V the trimming removes 0 bases and from J it removes 0 bases, while the gene matches leave 1 base of the junction unaccounted for. From the cysteine up to the phenylalanine, the CDR3 has a length of 16 residues. Only the CDR3 DNA stays, 48 bases, in frame from base 1. General conclusions and limits of the study: According to the authors, more investigation is needed, including longitudinal sampling and evaluation of a control group.

With regard to this clone: The antigen this receptor binds is unknown. Base qualities were left out, and no much larger clone turns up one base away.

PBMCs were isolated from peripheral blood, and genomic DNA from unsorted PBMCs was used for TCR beta sequencing. Survey-level sequencing on the immunoSEQ platform was used to profile the TCR beta chain repertoires. As for the original processing: Repertoire diversity was measured with the inverse Simpson index, and CDR3 amino acid length spectratypes and V-J pairing frequencies were compared. Clonotypes specific to SARS-CoV-2, CMV, influenza A and EBV were annotated by matching TCR beta CDR3 sequences against VDJdb. TCRdb retrieved this table from immuneACCESS and kept in-frame rearrangements only. Not all clones are present; in checked studies, unresolved V genes account for under half, and no reason is known for the remainder. The V and J calls and clone size come from that table; D and trimming were worked out from the DNA. In this sample the table shows around 50,000 clones, approximately 93% of which occur a single time. The ten largest account for 9.5% to 12% of the sample.

Sample: PBMCs. The TCR comes from a man in his forties with rheumatoid arthritis. The chain is encoded by TRBV9 joined to TRBJ2-2, and 8 junction bases match TRBD2. The CDR3 amino acid sequence is: CASSVVGLANTGELFF. The bases read TGTGCCAGCAGCGTAGTGGGACTAGCGAACACCGGGGAGCTGTTTTTT.